The 29 T cell receptor beta chains listed next were all sequenced from one sample in a study of breast tumors, draining lymph nodes, adjacent tissues. One entry per CDR3 protein results from TCRdb running MiXCR on the multiplex PCR reads. The sample lists over 10,000 distinct CDR3 sequences, about three quarters occurring once. Sequenced material: tumor-adjacent breast tissue. The source is a female donor with breast cancer. Some clones in this sample may be carry-over from other donors' samples.

This clonotype has at least ten counts. This chain joins TRBV5-6 and TRBJ2-3, with D maybe TRBD1 (5 bases). The length of the CDR3 is 17 residues. In germline, CDR1 is SGHDT, CDR2 YYEEEE. Trimming left V 2 bases short and J 0 bases short, with 16 bases between. The CDR3 region is CASSFPETGPSTDTQYF. The CDR3 DNA is TGTGCCAGCAGCTTCCCAGAAACAGGCCCTAGCACAGATACGCAGTATTTT.

By frequency in the sample, this clonotype is medium-sized. This chain uses TRBV9 with TRBJ2-1; no definite D call. The germline V gene encodes CDR1 SGDLS and CDR2 YYNGEE. The CDR3 has 16 residues. V lost 0 bases and J 3 bases, leaving 13 bases between the germline ends. CDR3 in DNA: TGTGCCAGCAGCGTAGGATCGGGCAGTTTCTACAATGAGCAGTTCTTC. This sequence encodes CASSVGSGSFYNEQFF. The complete variable domain, with remaining parts taken from reference TRBV9 and TRBJ2-1, reads DSGVTQTPKHLITATGQRVTLRCSPRSGDLSVYWYQQSLDQGLQFLIQYYNGEERAKGNILERFSAQQFPDLHSELNLSSLELGDSALYFCASSVGSGSFYNEQFFGPGTRLTVL.

The CDR3 coding sequence is TGTGCCAGCAGCTTAGAAAGGAGCCTAGCGGGGTTCACAGATACGCAGTATTTT. Encoded protein: CASSLERSLAGFTDTQYF. J is TRBJ2-3 and V is TRBV7-8; 9 bases match TRBD2. CDR1 is SGHVS, CDR2 FQNEAQ, per germline. J was trimmed by 2 bases and V by 1 base; bases with no gene match: 10. CDR3 length equals 18 residues. Variable domain in full (rest from reference TRBV7-8 and TRBJ2-3): GAGVSQSPRYKVAKRGQDVALRCDPISGHVSLFWYQQALGQGPEFLTYFQNEAQLDKSGLPSDRFFAERPEGSVSTLKIQRTQQEDSAVYLCASSLERSLAGFTDTQYFGPGTRLTVL.

Concerning this clonotype itself: One end of the junction does not line up with germline, which may come from a read error. The rearrangement links TRBV18 to TRBJ2-1; 10 bases are shared with TRBD1. The CDR3 extends over 15 amino acids. The germline V gene has CDR1 KGHSH and CDR2 LQKENI. The CDR3 reads CASSPRGQGYNEQSF. CDR3 DNA: TGTGCCAGCTCACCACGGGGACAGGGGTACAATGAGCAGTCCTTC.

The V call is TRBV5-1, the J call TRBJ2-6, with D unresolved. Trimming removed 0 bases from V and 0 bases from J, with 4 bases in between. Germline CDR1 reads SGHRS; CDR2 reads YFSETQ. CDR3 length equals 15 residues. DNA of the CDR3: TGCGCCAGCAGCTTGGCGGGCTCTGGGGCCAACGTCCTGACTTTC. Protein sequence: CASSLAGSGANVLTF.

The chain joins TRBV7-8 to TRBJ2-1; TRBD2 agrees at 9 bases. V lost 0 bases to trimming and J lost 4 bases; unmatched junction nucleotides: 4. This CDR3 region has 16 residues. Germline-derived CDR1 and CDR2 are SGHVS and FQNEAQ. The DNA for the CDR3 is TGTGCCAGCAGCTTAGCTCTAGCGGGAACATACAATGAGCAGTTCTTC. This codes for CASSLALAGTYNEQFF.

The chain uses TRBV14 and TRBJ2-3; D ambiguous. V was shortened by 1 base and J by 6 bases, with 17 bases between the two germline ends. The germline V gene encodes CDR1 SGHDN and CDR2 FVKESK. CDR3 length: 16 amino acids. The CDR3 coding sequence is TGTGCCAGCAGCCAAGGTCGTTCCGCCCGATCCGATACGCAGTATTTT. Translated: CASSQGRSARSDTQYF.

This clonotype was detected only once. J is TRBJ2-3 and V is TRBV29-1; D call uncertain. From germline, CDR1 is SQVTM and CDR2 ANQGSEA. This CDR3 region has 13 residues. Trimming shortened V by 7 bases and J by 0 bases, and 11 bases separated the two germline ends. Written as DNA, the CDR3 is TGCAGCGGTCGGGTCGGAAGCACAGATACGCAGTATTTT. The encoded protein is CSGRVGSTDTQYF.

This clonotype counts as medium-sized. The chain has TRBV12-3 or TRBV12-4 and TRBJ2-2; TRBD1 is a possible D gene (5 bases). This CDR3 is 16 amino acids long. Trimming pared 3 bases from V and 0 bases from J, leaving 11 bases between. The CDR3 spells CASSLDMGPNTGELFF. The CDR3 region has the DNA TGTGCCAGCAGTTTGGATATGGGGCCGAACACCGGGGAGCTGTTTTTT.

In its sample, this clonotype was seen a few times. The rearrangement uses TRBV20-1 and TRBJ2-5; 9 nucleotides agree with TRBD2. CDR3 length: 13 amino acids. V shed 6 bases and J 4 bases; nucleotides not matched to a gene: 6. Looked up from germline, CDR1 is DFQATT and CDR2 is SNEGSKA (reference sequence). The CDR3: CSALTSGRETQYF. CDR3 DNA sequence: TGCAGTGCCCTGACTAGCGGAAGAGAGACCCAGTACTTC.

The V call is TRBV20-1, the J call TRBJ2-1; 7 nucleotides line up with TRBD2. There are 10 residues in the CDR3. Germline V CDR1 and CDR2: DFQATT, SNEGSKA (reference sequence). V gave up 3 bases and J gave up 12 bases; unmatched junction bases: 2. CDR3 DNA: TGCAGTGCTAGTCCGGGGGGGCAGTTCTTC. It translates to CSASPGGQFF.

The rearrangement links TRBV11-2 to TRBJ2-1; 12 bases match TRBD2. J was trimmed by 2 bases and V by 1 base; bases with no gene match: 0. The CDR3 runs 16 residues. Germline CDR1 reads SGHAT; CDR2 reads FQNNGV. CDR3 DNA sequence: TGTGCCAGCAGCTTAGGACTAGCGGGAGCCTACAATGAGCAGTTCTTC. This gives the protein CASSLGLAGAYNEQFF.

The J gene is TRBJ2-5, the V gene TRBV4-3, with D hard to call. V was trimmed by 3 bases and J by 1 base, leaving 15 bases between them. In germline, CDR1 is LGHNA, CDR2 YSLEER. CDR3 length: 16 residues. In DNA, the CDR3 is TGCGCCAGCAGCCAGCCCCCGGACGGACGCCAAGAGACCCAGTACTTC. Its translation is CASSQPPDGRQETQYF.

The genes are TRBV5-8 and TRBJ1-3; 7 bases map to TRBD1. Per the germline V gene, CDR1 is SGHTS and CDR2 is YDEGEE. V trimming: 5 bases; J trimming: 4 bases; junction bases outside the gene matches: 6. The length of the CDR3 is 14 residues. CDR3 amino acids: CASRGKGAGNTIYF. The CDR3 nucleotides read TGTGCCAGCAGGGGAAAGGGGGCCGGAAACACCATATATTTT. The complete variable domain, with remaining parts taken from reference TRBV5-8 and TRBJ1-3, reads EAGVTQSPTHLIKTRGQQATLRCSPISGHTSVYWYQQALGLGLQFLLWYDEGEERNRGNFPPRFSGRQFPNYSSELNVNALELEDSALYLCASRGKGAGNTIYFGEGSWLTVV.

This clonotype has ten or more counts. The rearrangement uses TRBV27 and TRBJ2-3; D unclear. The CDR3 extends over 10 amino acids. V lost 7 bases, J lost 2 bases, and 1 base lay in between. Germline values: CDR1 MNHEY, CDR2 SMNVEV (reference sequence). The CDR3 reads CASTTDTQYF. The CDR3, as DNA: TGTGCCAGCACCACAGATACGCAGTATTTT.

This chain joins TRBV7-9 and TRBJ2-1; maybe TRBD2 (5 bases). CDR3 length: 13 residues. V shed 1 base and J shed 6 bases, with 7 bases lying between them. In germline, CDR1 is SEHNR, CDR2 FQNEAQ (reference sequence). CDR3 in DNA: TGTGCCAGCAGCTTAGGGGAGTTCAATGAGCAGTTCTTC. Protein product: CASSLGEFNEQFF. Full variable domain (outside the CDR3, taken from reference TRBV7-9 and TRBJ2-1): DTGVSQNPRHKITKRGQNVTFRCDPISEHNRLYWYRQTLGQGPEFLTYFQNEAQLEKSRLLSDRFSAERPKGSFSTLEIQRTEQGDSAMYLCASSLGEFNEQFFGPGTRLTVL.

The chain is built from TRBV7-9 and TRBJ2-1; tentative D call: TRBD1 (6 bases). The CDR3 length is 14 residues. Between the trimmed V and J ends, which lost 5 bases and 2 bases, there was a span of 10 bases. Germline loops: CDR1 SEHNR, CDR2 FQNEAQ (reference sequence). CDR3 sequence: CASSPGQPYNEQFF. CDR3 DNA: TGTGCCAGCAGCCCAGGACAGCCCTACAATGAGCAGTTCTTC.

Within the sample, this clonotype is medium-sized. The V and J genes are TRBV11-3 and TRBJ2-6; no definite D call. The CDR3 is made up of 16 amino acids. V was trimmed by 5 bases and J by 0 bases, leaving 11 bases between them. The germline V gene has CDR1 SGHNT and CDR2 YENEEA. CDR3 coding DNA: TGTGCCAGCAGCGATGGTCTTATCTCTGGGGCCAACGTCCTGACTTTC. It codes for CASSDGLISGANVLTF.

This clonotype was counted many times. The chain couples TRBV19 to TRBJ2-1, with 16 bases aligning to TRBD2. Germline loops: CDR1 LNHDA, CDR2 SQIVND (reference sequence). The ends lost 5 bases at V and 3 bases at J; junction bases unmatched: 7. This CDR3 has 18 residues. CDR3 residues: CASSGSGLAGGVYNEQFF. CDR3 nucleotide sequence: TGTGCCAGTAGTGGCTCGGGACTAGCGGGAGGGGTCTACAATGAGCAGTTCTTC.

The CDR3 coding sequence is TGTGCCAGCAGCTTACAGGGCGGAACTTCCCACGAGCAGTACTTC. Encoded protein: CASSLQGGTSHEQYF. V gene TRBV7-2 combines with J gene TRBJ2-7; perhaps TRBD1 as D (5 bases). Trimming removed 2 bases from V and 5 bases from J, with 16 bases in between. This CDR3 contains 15 residues. Germline V gene sequence: CDR1 SGHTA, CDR2 FQGNSA. Looking up the rest from reference TRBV7-2 and TRBJ2-7 gives the full variable domain: GAGVSQSPSNKVTEKGKDVELRCDPISGHTALYWYRQSLGQGLEFLIYFQGNSAPDKSGLPSDRFSAERTGGSVSTLTIQRTQQEDSAVYLCASSLQGGTSHEQYFGPGTRLTVT.

This clonotype is labeled as medium-sized. This chain joins TRBV2 and TRBJ1-2, with no clear D. Trimming stripped 2 bases from V and 3 bases from J, with 10 bases between. This CDR3 has 14 residues. Germline V gene lookup returns CDR1 SNHLY and CDR2 FYNNEI. The CDR3 region has the DNA TGTGCCAGCAGTGAATATGCCGGGGACTATGGCTACACCTTC. This gives the protein CASSEYAGDYGYTF. The complete variable domain, with remaining parts taken from reference TRBV2 and TRBJ1-2, reads EPEVTQTPSHQVTQMGQEVILRCVPISNHLYFYWYRQILGQKVEFLVSFYNNEISEKSEIFDDQFSVERPDGSNFTLKIRSTKLEDSAMYFCASSEYAGDYGYTFGSGTRLTVV.

The chain carries TRBV9 and TRBJ2-7; 11 bases agree with TRBD1. The V gene end was trimmed by 4 bases and the J gene end by 4 bases; junction bases not matched to a gene: 4. Per germline, CDR1 SGDLS and CDR2 YYNGEE. The CDR3 runs to 14 residues. This chain's CDR3 is CASSFGTGGYEQYF. As DNA, the CDR3 is TGTGCCAGCAGCTTCGGGACAGGGGGGTACGAGCAGTACTTC.

The chain links TRBV7-2 to TRBJ2-2; 9 bases line up with TRBD2. V lost 5 bases and J lost 10; bases outside the gene matches: 17. The CDR3 contains 17 residues. The germline CDR1 and CDR2 sequences are SGHTA and FQGNSA. CDR3 nucleotide sequence: TGTGCCAGCAGCCCCTGGGTTAGCAGGACTAGCGTAGAGGAGCTGTTTTTT. The encoded protein is CASSPWVSRTSVEELFF.

This clonotype was found many times. The V and J genes are TRBV27 and TRBJ2-2; possibly TRBD1 or TRBD2 for D (5 bases each). In germline, CDR1 is MNHEY, CDR2 SMNVEV (reference sequence). This CDR3 has 16 residues. The V gene lost 2 bases and the J gene lost 2 bases, with 12 bases spanning the gap. The CDR3 DNA sequence: TGTGCCAGCAGTTTAACGTCGGGACCTAACACCGGGGAGCTGTTTTTT. This sequence encodes CASSLTSGPNTGELFF.

This clonotype was seen at least ten times. The chain links TRBV4-1 to TRBJ2-2, with 7 bases lining up with TRBD1. Trimming removed 4 bases from V and 6 bases from J; junction bases left unmatched: 8. Germline V gene data show CDR1 as MGHRA and CDR2 as YSYEKL. The CDR3 is 15 amino acids. The CDR3 loop is CASSPGTAAAGELFF. CDR3 in DNA: TGCGCCAGCAGCCCGGGGACAGCTGCGGCCGGGGAGCTGTTTTTT.

The V call is TRBV7-8, the J call TRBJ2-1, with 9 bases aligning to TRBD2. CDR3 size: 16 residues. Trimming removed 1 base from V and 3 bases from J; junction bases left unmatched: 4. Germline assignment: CDR1 SGHVS and CDR2 FQNEAQ. The CDR3 here is CASSLGGSGSYNEQFF. The CDR3 nucleotides are TGTGCCAGCAGCTTAGGAGGTAGCGGGAGCTACAATGAGCAGTTCTTC.

The rearrangement links TRBV6-1 to TRBJ2-1, with TRBD1 matching over 9 bases. Germline V gene lookup returns CDR1 MNHNS and CDR2 SASEGT. The CDR3 length is 16 residues. The V segment lost 7 bases and the J segment 8 bases; nucleotides outside the gene matches: 15. CDR3 residues: CASTRIGQGLVDEQFF. For the CDR3, the DNA is TGTGCCAGCACCCGAATCGGACAGGGGTTAGTCGATGAGCAGTTCTTC.

A single count supports this clonotype. The chain has TRBV29-1 and TRBJ2-1, with 7 bases aligning to TRBD1. Germline assignment: CDR1 SQVTM and CDR2 ANQGSEA. The CDR3 runs to 13 residues. CDR3 loop: CTVSWDSYNEQFF. CDR3 DNA: TGCACCGTATCGTGGGACAGCTACAATGAGCAGTTCTTC.

The gene calls are TRBV20-1 and TRBJ2-7, with D perhaps TRBD2 (5 bases). The CDR3 length is 13 residues. Deletions cut 3 bases from V and 3 bases from J, with 12 bases between. Germline assignment: CDR1 DFQATT and CDR2 SNEGSKA (reference sequence). As DNA, the CDR3 is TGCAGTGCTAGCGGGAATAAGGACTACGAGCAGTACTTC. It codes for CSASGNKDYEQYF.